Shown below are 16 T cell receptor beta chains from a single sample sequenced in a study of blood T cells in healthy people across ages. Using a J-beta primer mix together with a sample-barcoded 5' primer, a second PCR was run for roughly 7 to 11 cycles. TCRdb re-derived calls from the 5' RACE reads in MiXCR, one entry per CDR3 protein. The data show 850,000 to 1,000,000 distinct CDR3 sequences, under 50% seen once. The sample taken for sequencing was blood. The receptors originated from a man aged 25-45 years in good health.

This clonotype was detected only a few times. The rearrangement links TRBV7-2 to TRBJ2-7, with 8 bases matching TRBD1. Germline trimming cut 5 bases from V and 3 bases from J; bases unmatched to any gene: 9. Germline V gene sequence: CDR1 SGHTA, CDR2 FQGNSA. The CDR3 contains 15 residues. CDR3 sequence: CASSLGTGAIYEQYF. Here the CDR3 DNA reads TGTGCCAGCAGCCTAGGGACAGGCGCTATCTACGAGCAGTACTTC. Full variable domain (outside the CDR3, taken from reference TRBV7-2 and TRBJ2-7): GAGVSQSPSNKVTEKGKDVELRCDPISGHTALYWYRQSLGQGLEFLIYFQGNSAPDKSGLPSDRFSAERTGGSVSTLTIQRTQQEDSAVYLCASSLGTGAIYEQYFGPGTRLTVT.

The chain uses TRBV27 and TRBJ2-7, with 8 positions matching TRBD2. The germline V gene has CDR1 MNHEY and CDR2 SMNVEV (reference sequence). With 5 bases clipped from V and 3 bases from J, the junction kept 9 bases outside the gene matches. This CDR3 spans 15 amino acids. CDR3 in DNA: TGTGCCAGCAGTCGCCGGGGGGGCACGCTCTACGAGCAGTACTTC. It specifies CASSRRGGTLYEQYF.

This chain joins TRBV7-2 and TRBJ1-2; D is ambiguous. Germline V gives CDR1 SGHTA, CDR2 FQGNSA. The CDR3 runs 14 residues. Trimming took 2 bases from V and 4 from J, leaving 11 bases between them. The CDR3 nucleotides are TGTGCCAGCAGCTTAACCCAGAGTTCCTATGGCTACACCTTC. It codes for CASSLTQSSYGYTF.

The rearrangement joins TRBV15 to TRBJ1-5; no definite D call. CDR3 size: 15 residues. V was cut by 0 bases and J by 8 bases, with 14 bases left in between. Germline V gene sequence: CDR1 LNHNV, CDR2 YYDKDF (reference sequence). The CDR3 spells CATSRDLSTVKPQHF. In DNA form, the CDR3 reads TGTGCCACCAGCAGAGATCTAAGTACAGTCAAGCCCCAGCATTTT.

The gene calls are TRBV12-3 or TRBV12-4 and TRBJ2-3, with D maybe TRBD2 (7 bases). This CDR3 has 14 residues. Trimming cost V 4 bases and J 4 bases, with 12 bases left between them. The CDR3: CASSSTGGADTQYF. Here the CDR3 DNA reads TGTGCCAGCAGTTCCACGGGGGGCGCAGATACGCAGTATTTT.

The V call is TRBV25-1, the J call TRBJ1-6, with D unresolved. From germline, CDR1 is MGHDK and CDR2 SYGVNS. Trimming left V 1 base short and J 11 bases short, with 18 bases between. This CDR3 is built from 16 residues. In DNA form, the CDR3 reads TGTGCCAGCAGTGAATCCCTTCACAGCCTAGCTGCACCCCTCCACTTT. It codes for CASSESLHSLAAPLHF.

The chain joins TRBV29-1 to TRBJ2-7; D may be TRBD1 (6 bases). This CDR3 has 14 amino acids. Per germline, CDR1 SQVTM and CDR2 ANQGSEA. V was trimmed by 3 bases and J by 0 bases, leaving 12 bases between them. CDR3 protein: CSVEGAGNSYEQYF. DNA for the CDR3: TGCAGCGTTGAGGGGGCCGGCAACTCCTACGAGCAGTACTTC.

In its sample, this clonotype was seen a few times. CDR3 sequence (DNA): TGCAGCGTTACGGGGGGCGTCCGCTACGAGCAGTACTTC. This encodes CSVTGGVRYEQYF. This chain uses TRBV29-1 with TRBJ2-7, with TRBD2 as a possible D gene (7 bases). The V end lost 5 bases, the J end lost 3 bases, and 14 bases lay between the germline ends. Germline V gives CDR1 SQVTM, CDR2 ANQGSEA. The CDR3 has 13 residues.

This rearrangement joins TRBV7-2 to TRBJ2-3; 11 bases align to TRBD2. The length of the CDR3 is 20 residues. The germline gives CDR1 SGHTA, CDR2 FQGNSA. The trim removed 6 bases at V and 5 bases at J, leaving 22 bases unmatched. The CDR3 DNA follows: TGTGCCAGCAGTCCCGTTGGGATCTCGGAAGGACTAGCGGGCTTAGATACGCAGTATTTT. Amino acid sequence: CASSPVGISEGLAGLDTQYF.

This chain uses TRBV29-1 with TRBJ2-1; TRBD1 matches 7 bases. Germline V CDR1 and CDR2: SQVTM, ANQGSEA. Losses at the gene ends were 4 bases for V and 4 bases for J; bases not matched to a gene: 4. CDR3 length equals 13 residues. CDR3 DNA sequence: TGCAGCGTTGCCGGGACAGAATACAATGAGCAGTTCTTC. It encodes CSVAGTEYNEQFF.

This chain connects TRBV28 to TRBJ2-5; the D gene is possibly TRBD1 (6 bases). The CDR3 length is 16 residues. V was pared by 3 bases and J by 1 base, with 15 bases between. Germline values: CDR1 MDHEN, CDR2 SYDVKM. The CDR3 region is CASSFLGTGFQETQYF. The CDR3 nucleotides read TGTGCCAGCAGTTTCCTAGGAACAGGGTTCCAAGAGACCCAGTACTTC.

The chain uses TRBV10-3 and TRBJ2-7; 7 bases fit TRBD1. V was pared by 6 bases and J by 3 bases, with 20 bases of the junction left unmatched. Germline loops: CDR1 ENHRY, CDR2 SYGVKD. The CDR3 contains 18 residues. CDR3: CAISDNRARGTKGYEQYF. The CDR3 nucleotides read TGTGCCATCAGCGACAATCGGGCCAGGGGGACAAAAGGCTACGAGCAGTACTTC.

The chain carries TRBV11-2 and TRBJ2-1; TRBD1 matches at 8 bases. Trimming cost V 6 bases and J 4 bases; bases outside gene matches: 8. The V gene's germline CDR1 is SGHAT and CDR2 FQNNGV. This CDR3 contains 15 residues. CDR3 in amino acids: CASSEDRVGYNEQFF. The CDR3 DNA reads as TGTGCCAGCAGTGAGGACAGGGTAGGGTACAATGAGCAGTTCTTC. Looking up the rest from reference TRBV11-2 and TRBJ2-1 gives the full variable domain: EAGVAQSPRYKIIEKRQSVAFWCNPISGHATLYWYQQILGQGPKLLIQFQNNGVVDDSQLPKDRFSAERLKGVDSTLKIQPAKLEDSAVYLCASSEDRVGYNEQFFGPGTRLTVL.

This clonotype was seen just once. It may be a read error: a sequence one base away is much more abundant. J is TRBJ1-1 and V is TRBV4-2; D uncertain. Germline values: CDR1 LGHNA, CDR2 YNFKEQ. The CDR3 sequence is 15 residues long. V dropped 0 bases and J dropped 7 bases, with 15 bases sitting between them. The CDR3 sequence: CASSQDQSRSGEAFF. The CDR3 nucleotides are TGTGCCAGCAGCCAAGATCAGAGTCGCTCGGGTGAAGCTTTCTTT.

This clonotype was observed a few times. This chain joins TRBV4-1 and TRBJ2-2; D perhaps matches TRBD1 (6 bases). Germline V gene sequence: CDR1 MGHRA, CDR2 YSYEKL. Deletions cut 1 base from V and 7 bases from J, with 16 bases between. The CDR3 has 16 amino acids. The CDR3 spells CASSQGGHPLDGELFF. CDR3 sequence (DNA): TGCGCCAGCAGCCAAGGGGGACACCCTTTAGACGGGGAGCTGTTTTTT.

The chain combines TRBV7-2 with TRBJ1-1; D uncertain. This CDR3 contains 17 residues. Germline V CDR1 and CDR2: SGHTA, FQGNSA. V lost 1 base, J lost 1 base, and 16 bases lay in between. The CDR3: CASSLVRLLGSNTEAFF. In DNA form, the CDR3 reads TGTGCCAGCAGCTTAGTCAGGCTATTGGGTTCGAACACTGAAGCTTTCTTT.